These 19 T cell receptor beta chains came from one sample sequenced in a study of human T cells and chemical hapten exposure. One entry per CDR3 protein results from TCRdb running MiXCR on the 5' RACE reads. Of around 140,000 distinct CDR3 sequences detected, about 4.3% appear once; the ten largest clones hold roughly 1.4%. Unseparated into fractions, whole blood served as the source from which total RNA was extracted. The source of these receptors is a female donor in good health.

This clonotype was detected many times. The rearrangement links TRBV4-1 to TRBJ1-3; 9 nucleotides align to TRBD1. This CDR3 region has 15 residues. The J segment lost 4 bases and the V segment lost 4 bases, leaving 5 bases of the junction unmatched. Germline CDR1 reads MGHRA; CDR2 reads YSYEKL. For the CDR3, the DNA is TGCGCCAGCAGCCCTCCGGACAGGGGCGGAAACACCATATATTTT. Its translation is CASSPPDRGGNTIYF.

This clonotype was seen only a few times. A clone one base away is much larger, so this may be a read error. DNA for the CDR3: TGCAGCGTTGATTTGGAGGGTCGGGGCAAGGGCTACACCTTC. Its protein product is CSVDLEGRGKGYTF. The chain uses TRBV29-1 and TRBJ1-2; D might be TRBD1 (5 bases). This CDR3 has 14 amino acids. Per the germline V gene, CDR1 is SQVTM and CDR2 is ANQGSEA. V dropped 3 bases and J dropped 8 bases, with 19 bases sitting between them.

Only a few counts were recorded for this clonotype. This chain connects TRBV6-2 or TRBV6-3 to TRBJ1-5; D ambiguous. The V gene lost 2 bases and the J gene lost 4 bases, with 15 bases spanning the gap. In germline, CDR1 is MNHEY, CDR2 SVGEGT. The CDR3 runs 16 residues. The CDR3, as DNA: TGTGCCAGCAGTTACCCCCATCGGACGGAAAATCAGCCCCAGCATTTT. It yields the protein CASSYPHRTENQPQHF.

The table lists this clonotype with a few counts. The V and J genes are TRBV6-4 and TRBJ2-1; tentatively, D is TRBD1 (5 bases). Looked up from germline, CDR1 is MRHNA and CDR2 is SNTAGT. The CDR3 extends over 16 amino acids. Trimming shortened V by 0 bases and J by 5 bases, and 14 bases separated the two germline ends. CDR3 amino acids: CASSDSHRPCDNEQFF. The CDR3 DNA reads TGTGCCAGCAGTGACTCCCACAGGCCCTGTGACAATGAGCAGTTCTTC.

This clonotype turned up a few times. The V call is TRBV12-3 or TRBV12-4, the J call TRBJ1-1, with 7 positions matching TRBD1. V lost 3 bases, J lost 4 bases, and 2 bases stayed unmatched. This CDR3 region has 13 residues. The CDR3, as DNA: TGTGCCAGCAGTTTTCAGGGGGGCACTGAAGCTTTCTTT. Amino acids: CASSFQGGTEAFF.

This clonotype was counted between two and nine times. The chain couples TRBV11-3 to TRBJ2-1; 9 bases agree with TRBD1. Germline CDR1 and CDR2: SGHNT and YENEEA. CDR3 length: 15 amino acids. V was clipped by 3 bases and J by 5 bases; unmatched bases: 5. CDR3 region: CASSLGGTGNNEQFF. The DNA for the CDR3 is TGTGCCAGCAGCTTGGGGGGGACAGGGAACAATGAGCAGTTCTTC.

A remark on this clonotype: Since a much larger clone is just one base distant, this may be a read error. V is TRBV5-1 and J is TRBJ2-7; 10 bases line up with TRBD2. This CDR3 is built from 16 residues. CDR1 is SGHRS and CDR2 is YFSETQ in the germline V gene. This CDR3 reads CASSGGLATPSYEQCF. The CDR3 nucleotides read TGCGCCAGCAGCGGGGGACTAGCGACCCCTTCCTACGAGCAGTGCTTC.

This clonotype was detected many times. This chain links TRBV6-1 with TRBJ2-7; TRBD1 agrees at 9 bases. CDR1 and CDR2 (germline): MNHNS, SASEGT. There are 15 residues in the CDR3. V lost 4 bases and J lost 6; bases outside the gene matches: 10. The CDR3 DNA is TGTGCCAGCAGTGCCCGCAGGACAGGGGCCTCCGAGCAGTACTTC. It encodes CASSARRTGASEQYF.

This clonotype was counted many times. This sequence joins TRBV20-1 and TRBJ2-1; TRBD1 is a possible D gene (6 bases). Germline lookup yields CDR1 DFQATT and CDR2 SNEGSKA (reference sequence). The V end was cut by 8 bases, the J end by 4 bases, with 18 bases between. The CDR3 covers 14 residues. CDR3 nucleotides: TGCAGTACCACCGGGGACAAGGCGTACAATGAGCAGTTCTTC. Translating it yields CSTTGDKAYNEQFF.

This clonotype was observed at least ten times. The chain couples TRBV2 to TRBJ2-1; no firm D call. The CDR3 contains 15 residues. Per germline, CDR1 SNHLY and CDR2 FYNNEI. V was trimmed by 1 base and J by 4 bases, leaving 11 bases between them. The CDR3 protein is CASSEDRPNYNEQFF. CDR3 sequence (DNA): TGTGCCAGCAGTGAAGACAGACCAAATTACAATGAGCAGTTCTTC.

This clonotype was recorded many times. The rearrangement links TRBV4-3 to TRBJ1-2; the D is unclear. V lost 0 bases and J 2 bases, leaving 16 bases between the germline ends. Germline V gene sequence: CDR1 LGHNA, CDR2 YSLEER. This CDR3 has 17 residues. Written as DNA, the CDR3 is TGCGCCAGCAGCCAAGATAGAAAACAGCCCTTAAACTATGGCTACACCTTC. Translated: CASSQDRKQPLNYGYTF.

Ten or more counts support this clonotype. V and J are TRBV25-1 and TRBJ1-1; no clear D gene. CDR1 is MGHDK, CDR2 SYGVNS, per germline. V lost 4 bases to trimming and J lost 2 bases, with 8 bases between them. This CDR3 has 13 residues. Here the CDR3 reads CASSGLLNTEAFF. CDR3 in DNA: TGTGCCAGCAGTGGGCTCCTCAACACTGAAGCTTTCTTT. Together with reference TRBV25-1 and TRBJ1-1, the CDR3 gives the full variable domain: EADIYQTPRYLVIGTGKKITLECSQTMGHDKMYWYQQDPGMELHLIHYSYGVNSTEKGDLSSESTVSRIRTEHFPLTLESARPSHTSQYLCASSGLLNTEAFFGQGTRLTVV.

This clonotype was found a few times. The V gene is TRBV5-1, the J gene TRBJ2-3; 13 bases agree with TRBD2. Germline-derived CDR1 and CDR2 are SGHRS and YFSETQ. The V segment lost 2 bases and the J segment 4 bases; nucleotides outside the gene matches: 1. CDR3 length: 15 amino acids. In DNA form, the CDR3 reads TGCGCCAGCAGCTTCGGACTAGCGGGGGCAGATACGCAGTATTTT. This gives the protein CASSFGLAGADTQYF.

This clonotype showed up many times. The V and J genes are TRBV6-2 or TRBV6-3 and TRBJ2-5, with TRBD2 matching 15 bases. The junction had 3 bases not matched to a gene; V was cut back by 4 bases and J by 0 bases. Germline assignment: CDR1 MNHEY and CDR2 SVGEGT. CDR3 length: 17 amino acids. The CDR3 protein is CASSSGLAGGHQETQYF. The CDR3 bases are TGTGCCAGCAGTTCGGGACTAGCGGGGGGACACCAAGAGACCCAGTACTTC.

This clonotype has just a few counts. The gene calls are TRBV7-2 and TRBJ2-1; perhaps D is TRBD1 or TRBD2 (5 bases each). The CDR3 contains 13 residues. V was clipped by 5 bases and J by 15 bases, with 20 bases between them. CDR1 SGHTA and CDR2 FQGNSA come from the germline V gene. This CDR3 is CASSQGWSGLWFF. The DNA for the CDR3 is TGTGCCAGCAGCCAAGGATGGTCGGGGCTCTGGTTCTTC.

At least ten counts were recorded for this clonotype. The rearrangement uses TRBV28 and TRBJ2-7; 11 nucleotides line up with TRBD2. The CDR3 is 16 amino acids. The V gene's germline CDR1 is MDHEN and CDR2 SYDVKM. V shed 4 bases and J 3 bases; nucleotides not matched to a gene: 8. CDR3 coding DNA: TGTGCCAGCAGTTATCCCTTAGCGGGGGGGAGCTACGAGCAGTACTTC. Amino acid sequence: CASSYPLAGGSYEQYF. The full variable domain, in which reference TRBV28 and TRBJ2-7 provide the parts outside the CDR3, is DVKVTQSSRYLVKRTGEKVFLECVQDMDHENMFWYRQDPGLGLRLIYFSYDVKMKEKGDIPEGYSVSREKKERFSLILESASTNQTSMYLCASSYPLAGGSYEQYFGPGTRLTVT.

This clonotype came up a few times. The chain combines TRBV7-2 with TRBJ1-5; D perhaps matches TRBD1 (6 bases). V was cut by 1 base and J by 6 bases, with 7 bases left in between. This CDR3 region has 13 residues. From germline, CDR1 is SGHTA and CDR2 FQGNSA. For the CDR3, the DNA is TGTGCCAGCAGCTTAGAGGGGGGTCAGCCCCAGCATTTT. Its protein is CASSLEGGQPQHF.

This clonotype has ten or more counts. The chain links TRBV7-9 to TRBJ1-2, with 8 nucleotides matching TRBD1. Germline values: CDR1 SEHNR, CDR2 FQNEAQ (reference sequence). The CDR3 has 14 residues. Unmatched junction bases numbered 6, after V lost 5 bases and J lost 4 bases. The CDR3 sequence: CASSPDRVPYGYTF. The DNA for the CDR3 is TGTGCCAGCAGCCCGGACAGGGTACCCTATGGCTACACCTTC.

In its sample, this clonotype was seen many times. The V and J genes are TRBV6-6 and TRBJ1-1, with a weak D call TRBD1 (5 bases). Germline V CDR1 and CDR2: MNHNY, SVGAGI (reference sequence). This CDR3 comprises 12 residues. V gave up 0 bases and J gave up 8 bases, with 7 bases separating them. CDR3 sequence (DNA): TGTGCCAGCAGTTACTCCGCAGGGGAAGCTTTCTTT. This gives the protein CASSYSAGEAFF.